This TCR beta chain comes out of a study of shared clonotypes between healthy human individuals. Points from the study as a whole: Generally, naive subsets came out with larger estimated richness than memory subsets.

The sample holds one count of this clone. The antigen is not known. Other nucleotide sequences in the sample specify the same CDR3. The material for each subset, its genomic DNA, was split evenly across several immunoSEQ plates. This table comes from immunoSEQ multiplex PCR, and its TCRdb copy is limited to in-frame clones, with some not included. The sample lists approximately 2.1 million clones, just over 90% occurring once. The V end was cut by 0 bases, the J end by 0 bases, with 0 bases between. The CDR3 sequence is 13 residues long. Germline lookup yields CDR1 WSHSY and CDR2 SAAADI. The chain recombines TRBV10-2 with TRBJ1-5; D is uncertain. This clonotype was obtained from a young man in good health. Some clones in this sample may be carry-over from other donors' samples. The material sequenced was naive CD4+ T cells from PBMCs. The subset is: CD45RA+ positively selected. CDR3 coding DNA: TGCGCCAGCAGTGAGTCTAGCAATCAGCCCCAGCATTTT. Translated, it gives CASSESSNQPQHF.